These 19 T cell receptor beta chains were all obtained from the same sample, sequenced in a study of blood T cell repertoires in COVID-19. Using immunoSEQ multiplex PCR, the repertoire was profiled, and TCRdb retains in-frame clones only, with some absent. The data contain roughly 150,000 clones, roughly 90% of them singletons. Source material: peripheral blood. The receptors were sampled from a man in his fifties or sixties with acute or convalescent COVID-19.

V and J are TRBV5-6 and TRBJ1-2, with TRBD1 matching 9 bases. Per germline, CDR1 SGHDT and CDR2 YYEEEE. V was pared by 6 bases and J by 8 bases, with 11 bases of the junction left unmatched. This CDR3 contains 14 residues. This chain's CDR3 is CASILGQGGRGYTF. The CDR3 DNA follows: TGTGCCAGCATCCTGGGACAGGGAGGGCGAGGCTACACCTTC.

The CDR3: CASSQNEKLFF. The CDR3 DNA reads as TGTGCCAGCAGCCAGAATGAAAAACTGTTTTTT. This rearrangement joins TRBV12-3 or TRBV12-4 to TRBJ1-4; D ambiguous. This CDR3 spans 11 amino acids. V lost 6 bases to trimming and J lost 5 bases, with 4 bases between them.

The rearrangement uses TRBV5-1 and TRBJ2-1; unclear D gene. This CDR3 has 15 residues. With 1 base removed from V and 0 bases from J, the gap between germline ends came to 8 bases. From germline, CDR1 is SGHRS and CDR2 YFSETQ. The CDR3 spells CASSLSVASYNEQFF. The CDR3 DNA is TGCGCCAGCAGCTTGTCTGTAGCCTCCTACAATGAGCAGTTCTTC.

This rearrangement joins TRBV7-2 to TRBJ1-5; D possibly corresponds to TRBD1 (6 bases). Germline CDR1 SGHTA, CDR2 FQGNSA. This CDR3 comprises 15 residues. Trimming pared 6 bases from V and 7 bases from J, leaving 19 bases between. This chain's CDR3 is CASSQQQGFGQPQHF. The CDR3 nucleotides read TGTGCCAGCAGTCAACAACAGGGATTTGGACAGCCCCAGCATTTT.

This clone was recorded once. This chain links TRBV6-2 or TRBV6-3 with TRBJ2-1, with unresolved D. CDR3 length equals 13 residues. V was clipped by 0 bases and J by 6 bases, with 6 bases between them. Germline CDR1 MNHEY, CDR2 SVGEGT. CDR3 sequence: CASSYSSLNEQFF. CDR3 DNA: TGTGCCAGCAGTTACTCGTCTCTCAATGAGCAGTTCTTC.

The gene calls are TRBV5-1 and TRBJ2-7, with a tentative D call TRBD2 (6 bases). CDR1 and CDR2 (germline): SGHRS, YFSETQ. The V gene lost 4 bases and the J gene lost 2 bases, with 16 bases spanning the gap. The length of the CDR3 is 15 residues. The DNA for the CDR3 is TGCGCCAGCAGCGCGGGGCGCGGGCTGGCCTACGAGCAGTACTTC. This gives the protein CASSAGRGLAYEQYF.

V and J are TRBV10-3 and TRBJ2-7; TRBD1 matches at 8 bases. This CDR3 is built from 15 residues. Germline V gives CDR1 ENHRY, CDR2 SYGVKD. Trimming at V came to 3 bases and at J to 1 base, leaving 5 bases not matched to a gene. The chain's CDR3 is CAISDDRGISYEQYF. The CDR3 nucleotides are TGTGCCATCAGTGACGACAGGGGTATTTCCTACGAGCAGTACTTC.

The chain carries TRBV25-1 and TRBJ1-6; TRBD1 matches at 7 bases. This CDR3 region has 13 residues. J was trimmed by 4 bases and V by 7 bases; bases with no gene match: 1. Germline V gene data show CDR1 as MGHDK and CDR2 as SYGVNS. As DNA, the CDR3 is TGTGCCAGCACGGGACAGTATAATTCACCCCTCCACTTT. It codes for CASTGQYNSPLHF.

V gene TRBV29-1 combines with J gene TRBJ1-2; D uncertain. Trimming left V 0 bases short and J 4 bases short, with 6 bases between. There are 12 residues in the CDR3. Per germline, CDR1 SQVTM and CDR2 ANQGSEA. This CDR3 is CSVEEGPYGYTF. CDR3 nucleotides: TGCAGCGTTGAAGAGGGCCCCTATGGCTACACCTTC.

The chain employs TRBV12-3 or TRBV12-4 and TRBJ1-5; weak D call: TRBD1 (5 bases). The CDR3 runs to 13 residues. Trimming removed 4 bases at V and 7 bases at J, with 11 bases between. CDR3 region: CASSSRAGQPQHF. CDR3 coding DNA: TGTGCCAGCAGTTCCAGGGCGGGGCAGCCCCAGCATTTT.

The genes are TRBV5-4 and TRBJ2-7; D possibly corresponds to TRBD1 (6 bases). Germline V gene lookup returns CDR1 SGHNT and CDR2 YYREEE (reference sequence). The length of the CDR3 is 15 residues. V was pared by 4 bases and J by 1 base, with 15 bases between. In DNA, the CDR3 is TGTGCCAGCAGCCCAGGACAGCTCCTATCCTACGAGCAGTACTTC. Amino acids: CASSPGQLLSYEQYF.

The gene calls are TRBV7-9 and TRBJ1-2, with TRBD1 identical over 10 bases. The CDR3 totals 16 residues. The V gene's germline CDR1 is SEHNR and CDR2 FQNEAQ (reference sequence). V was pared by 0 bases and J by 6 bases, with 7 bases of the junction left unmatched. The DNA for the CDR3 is TGTGCCAGCAGCTTAGCGGGGGGACAGGGGCCCCATGGCTACACCTTC. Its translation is CASSLAGGQGPHGYTF.

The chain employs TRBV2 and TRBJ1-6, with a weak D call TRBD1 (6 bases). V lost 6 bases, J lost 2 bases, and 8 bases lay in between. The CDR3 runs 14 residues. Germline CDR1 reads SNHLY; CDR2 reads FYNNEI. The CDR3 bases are TGTGCCAGCAGGGGGGACACCTATAATTCACCCCTCCACTTT. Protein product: CASRGDTYNSPLHF.

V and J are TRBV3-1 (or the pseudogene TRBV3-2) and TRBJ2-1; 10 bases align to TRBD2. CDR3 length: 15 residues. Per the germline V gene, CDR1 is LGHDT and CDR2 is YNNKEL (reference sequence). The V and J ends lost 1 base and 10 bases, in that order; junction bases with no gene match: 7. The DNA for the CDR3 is TGTGCCAGCAGCCAAGGAGCGGGGGGGTATACAGAGCAGTTCTTC. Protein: CASSQGAGGYTEQFF.

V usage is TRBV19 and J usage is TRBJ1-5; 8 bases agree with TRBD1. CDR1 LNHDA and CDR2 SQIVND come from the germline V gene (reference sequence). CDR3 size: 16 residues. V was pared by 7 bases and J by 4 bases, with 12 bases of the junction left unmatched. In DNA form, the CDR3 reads TGTGCCAGTAACCCGAGCCGGACAGGGATTAATCAGCCCCAGCATTTT. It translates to CASNPSRTGINQPQHF.

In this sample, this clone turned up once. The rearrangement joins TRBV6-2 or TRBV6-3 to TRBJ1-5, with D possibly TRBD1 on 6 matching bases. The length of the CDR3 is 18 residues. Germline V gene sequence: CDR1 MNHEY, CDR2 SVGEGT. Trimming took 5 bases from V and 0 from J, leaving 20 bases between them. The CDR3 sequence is CASSPTLQRGYSNQPQHF. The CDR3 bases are TGTGCCAGCAGTCCCACTTTACAGAGGGGGTATAGCAATCAGCCCCAGCATTTT.

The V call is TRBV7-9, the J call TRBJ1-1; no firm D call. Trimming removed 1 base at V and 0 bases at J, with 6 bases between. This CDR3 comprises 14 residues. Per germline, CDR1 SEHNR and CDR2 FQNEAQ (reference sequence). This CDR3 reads CASSLEAMNTEAFF. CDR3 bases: TGTGCCAGCAGCTTAGAAGCTATGAACACTGAAGCTTTCTTT. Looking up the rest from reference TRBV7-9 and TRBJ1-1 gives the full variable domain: DTGVSQNPRHKITKRGQNVTFRCDPISEHNRLYWYRQTLGQGPEFLTYFQNEAQLEKSRLLSDRFSAERPKGSFSTLEIQRTEQGDSAMYLCASSLEAMNTEAFFGQGTRLTVV.

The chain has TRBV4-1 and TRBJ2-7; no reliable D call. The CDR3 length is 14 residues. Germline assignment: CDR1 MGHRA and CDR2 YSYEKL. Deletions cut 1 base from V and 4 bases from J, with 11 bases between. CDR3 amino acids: CASSQVELGYEQYF. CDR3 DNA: TGCGCCAGCAGCCAAGTCGAACTCGGGTACGAGCAGTACTTC.

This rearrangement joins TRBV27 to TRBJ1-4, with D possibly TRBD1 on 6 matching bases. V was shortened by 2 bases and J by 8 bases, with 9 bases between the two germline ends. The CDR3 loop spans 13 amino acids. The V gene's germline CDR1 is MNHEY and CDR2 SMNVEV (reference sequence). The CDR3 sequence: CASSLTGSEKLFF. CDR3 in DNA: TGTGCCAGCAGTTTAACAGGGAGCGAAAAACTGTTTTTT.